This T cell receptor beta chain originates from a study of blood T cell repertoires in COVID-19. CDR1 and CDR2 from the germline V gene are LGHNA and YNFKEQ. Trimming pared 4 bases from V and 8 bases from J, leaving 18 bases between. This CDR3 is built from 15 residues. Assay: immunoSEQ multiplex PCR; the TCRdb copy retains only in-frame clones and omits some. The data hold 20,000 to 25,000 clones, with roughly four fifths observed a single time. The TCR originated in an older man with acute or convalescent COVID-19. Input material: peripheral blood. The J gene is TRBJ1-5, the V gene TRBV4-2; D may be TRBD1 (6 bases). The CDR3 DNA reads as TGTGCCAGCAGCCCACAACAGGGCAGGATGGAGCCCCAGCATTTT. This encodes CASSPQQGRMEPQHF.